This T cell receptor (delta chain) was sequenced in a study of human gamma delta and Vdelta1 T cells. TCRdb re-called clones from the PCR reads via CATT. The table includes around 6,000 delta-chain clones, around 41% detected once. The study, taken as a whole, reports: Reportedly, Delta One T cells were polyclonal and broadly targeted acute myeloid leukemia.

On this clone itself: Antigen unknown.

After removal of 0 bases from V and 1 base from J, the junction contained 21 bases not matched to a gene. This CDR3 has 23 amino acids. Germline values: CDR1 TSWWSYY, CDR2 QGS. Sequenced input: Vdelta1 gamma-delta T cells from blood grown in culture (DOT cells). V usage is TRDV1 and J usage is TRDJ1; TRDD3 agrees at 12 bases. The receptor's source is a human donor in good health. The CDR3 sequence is CALGELGSHTGWGIRLLTDKLIF. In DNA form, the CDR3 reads TGTGCTCTTGGGGAACTAGGATCCCACACGGGCTGGGGGATACGCTTACTCACCGATAAACTCATCTTT.